This TCR beta chain was sequenced in a study of T cells in Graves' hyperthyroidism and ophthalmopathy. TCR beta CDR3 region amplification was performed from RNA transcripts. The primer set for the first-round RT-PCR of the TCR CDR3 was HTBI. TCRdb itself ran the multiplex PCR reads through MiXCR, one entry per CDR3 protein. The data hold 250,000 to 300,000 distinct CDR3 sequences, with nearly 15% observed a single time. Per germline, CDR1 GTSNPN and CDR2 SVGIG (reference sequence). The germline V and J ends were trimmed by 5 bases and 1 base, with 9 bases remaining between them. The CDR3 consists of 12 residues. There are many counts of this clonotype. The antigen is not known. The study's findings and limits: Ophthalmopathy was distinguished from stable hyperthyroidism by 13 V-J signatures. Most thyroid clonotypes expanded above 0.001 appeared in blood too.

The sequence was obtained from a woman in her 50s with Graves' hyperthyroidism that later progressed to Graves' ophthalmopathy. The source material was blood. This chain links TRBV30 with TRBJ2-7; D is unclear. The CDR3 reads CAWSVGSYEQYF. The CDR3 DNA follows: TGTGCCTGGTCGGTAGGTTCCTACGAGCAGTACTTC. The full variable domain, rest sourced from reference TRBV30 and TRBJ2-7, is SQTIHQWPATLVQPVGSPLSLECTVEGTSNPNLYWYRQAAGRGLQLLFYSVGIGQISSEVPQNLSASRPQDRQFILSSKKLLLSDSGFYLCAWSVGSYEQYFGPGTRLTVT.